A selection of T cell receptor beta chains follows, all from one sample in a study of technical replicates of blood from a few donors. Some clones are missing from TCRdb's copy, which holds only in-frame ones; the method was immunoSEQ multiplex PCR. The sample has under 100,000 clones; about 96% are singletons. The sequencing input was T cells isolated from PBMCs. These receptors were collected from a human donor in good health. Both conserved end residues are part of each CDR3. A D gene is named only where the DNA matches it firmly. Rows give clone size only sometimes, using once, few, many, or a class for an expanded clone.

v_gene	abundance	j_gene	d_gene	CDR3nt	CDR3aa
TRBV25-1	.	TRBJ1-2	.	TGTGCCAGCAGTGAATATGGGGAGATTCCCTTCTATGGCTACACCTTC	CASSEYGEIPFYGYTF
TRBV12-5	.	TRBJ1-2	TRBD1	TGTGCTAGTGGTAACGATTCCGGGACAGCCTATGGCTACACCTTC	CASGNDSGTAYGYTF
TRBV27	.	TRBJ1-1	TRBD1	TGTGCCAGCAGTTTATCCGGACAGGTCAACACTGAAGCTTTCTTT	CASSLSGQVNTEAFF
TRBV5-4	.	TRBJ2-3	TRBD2	TGTGCCAGCAGCTTGGAACTAGCGGGAGTTTATACGCAGTATTTT	CASSLELAGVYTQYF
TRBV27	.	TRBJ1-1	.	TGTGCCAGCAGTTTATCCTGGCGGGTCGGTGGCACTGAAGCTTTCTTT	CASSLSWRVGGTEAFF
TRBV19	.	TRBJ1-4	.	TGTGCCAGTAGTACTCTAAGTCAGGCAACTAATGAAAAACTGTTTTTT	CASSTLSQATNEKLFF
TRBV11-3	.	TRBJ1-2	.	TGTGCCAGCAGCCTTGCAGGGGCCTATGGCTACACCTTC	CASSLAGAYGYTF
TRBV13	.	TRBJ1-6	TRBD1	TGTGCCAGCAGCTTTGACAGGGCTTCGGTGAATTCACCCCTCCACTTT	CASSFDRASVNSPLHF
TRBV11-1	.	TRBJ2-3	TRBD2	TGTGCCAGCAGCTTAGCGTGGGCTAGCGGGAACACAGATACGCAGTATTTT	CASSLAWASGNTDTQYF
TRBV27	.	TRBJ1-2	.	TGTGCCAGCAGTTTCGGAGGGAACTATGGCTACACCTTC	CASSFGGNYGYTF
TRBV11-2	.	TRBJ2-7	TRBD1	TGTGCCAGCAGCCCGGGACAGGGTTGGTACGAGCAGTACTTC	CASSPGQGWYEQYF
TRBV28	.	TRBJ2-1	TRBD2	TGTGCCAGCAGTACCCCTAGCGGGATAGGTGAGCAGTTCTTC	CASSTPSGIGEQFF
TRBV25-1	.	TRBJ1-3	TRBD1	TGTGCCAGCAGAAAGACAGGGAGCTCTGGAAACACCATATATTTT	CASRKTGSSGNTIYF
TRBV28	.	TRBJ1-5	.	TGTGCCAGCAGCACCCCTGGCGCCCTAGATCAGCCCCAGCATTTT	CASSTPGALDQPQHF
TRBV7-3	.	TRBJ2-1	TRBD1	TGTGCCAGCAGTTTAACAGGGGTCGAGCAGTTCTTC	CASSLTGVEQFF
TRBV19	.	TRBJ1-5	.	TGTGCCAGTAGGGTAGGACAGATCAATCAGCCCCAGCATTTT	CASRVGQINQPQHF
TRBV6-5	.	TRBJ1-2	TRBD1	TGTGCCAGTATGGGACAGGGAGGGAGCTACACCTTC	CASMGQGGSYTF
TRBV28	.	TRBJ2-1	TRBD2	TGTGCCAGCAGTTTCCCCATCCCGACTAGCGGGACGTCCTACAATGAGCAGTTCTTC	CASSFPIPTSGTSYNEQFF
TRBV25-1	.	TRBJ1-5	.	TGTGCCAGAACAGGGCAGCTTCGGCGGGGGAACAATCAGCCCCAGCATTTT	CARTGQLRRGNNQPQHF
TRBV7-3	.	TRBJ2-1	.	TGTGCCAGCAGCCCCCGTTTGGGAGATTCCTACAATGAGCAGTTCTTC	CASSPRLGDSYNEQFF
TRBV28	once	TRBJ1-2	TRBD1	TGTGCCAGCAGTTTAACAGGGGGTCAGGGCTACACCTTC	CASSLTGGQGYTF